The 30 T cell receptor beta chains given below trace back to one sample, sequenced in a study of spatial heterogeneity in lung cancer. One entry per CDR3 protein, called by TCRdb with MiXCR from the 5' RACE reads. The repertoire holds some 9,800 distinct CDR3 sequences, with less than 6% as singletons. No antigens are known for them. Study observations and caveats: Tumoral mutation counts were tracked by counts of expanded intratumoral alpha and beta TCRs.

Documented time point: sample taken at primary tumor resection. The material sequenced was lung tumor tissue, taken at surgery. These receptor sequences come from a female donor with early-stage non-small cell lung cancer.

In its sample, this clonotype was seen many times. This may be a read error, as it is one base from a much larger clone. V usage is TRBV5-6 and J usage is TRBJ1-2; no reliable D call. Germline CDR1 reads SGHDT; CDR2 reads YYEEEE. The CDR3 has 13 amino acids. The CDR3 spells CASSLLDDYGYNF. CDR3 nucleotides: TGTGCCAGCAGCTTGTTGGATGACTATGGCTACAACTTC.

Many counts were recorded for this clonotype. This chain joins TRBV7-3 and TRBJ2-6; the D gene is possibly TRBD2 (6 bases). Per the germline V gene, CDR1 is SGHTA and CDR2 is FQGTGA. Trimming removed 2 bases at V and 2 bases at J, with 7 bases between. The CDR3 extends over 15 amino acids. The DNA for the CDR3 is TGTGCCAGCAGCTTAGGAGGGGCTGGGGCCAACGTCCTGACTTTC. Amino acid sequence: CASSLGGAGANVLTF.

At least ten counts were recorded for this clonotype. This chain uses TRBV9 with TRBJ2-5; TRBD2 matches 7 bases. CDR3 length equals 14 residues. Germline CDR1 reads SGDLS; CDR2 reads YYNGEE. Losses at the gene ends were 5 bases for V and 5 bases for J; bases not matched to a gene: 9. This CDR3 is CASSALAGLETQYF. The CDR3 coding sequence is TGTGCCAGCAGTGCGTTAGCGGGCCTGGAGACCCAGTACTTC.

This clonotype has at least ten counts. CDR3 sequence (DNA): TGTGCCTGGAGTACACCGGGACAGGGGGTCAACTATGGCTACACCTTC. This gives the protein CAWSTPGQGVNYGYTF. The gene calls are TRBV30 and TRBJ1-2, with 11 bases identical to TRBD1. Germline V gene lookup returns CDR1 GTSNPN and CDR2 SVGIG (reference sequence). The CDR3 has 16 amino acids. V shed 2 bases, J shed 2 bases, and the junction held 7 bases outside the gene matches.

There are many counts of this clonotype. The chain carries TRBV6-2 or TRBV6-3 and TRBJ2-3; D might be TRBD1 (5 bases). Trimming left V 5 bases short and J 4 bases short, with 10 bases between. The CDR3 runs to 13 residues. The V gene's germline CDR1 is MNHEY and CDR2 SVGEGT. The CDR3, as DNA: TGTGCCAGCAGTCGCCAGGGTGCAGATACGCAGTATTTT. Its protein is CASSRQGADTQYF.

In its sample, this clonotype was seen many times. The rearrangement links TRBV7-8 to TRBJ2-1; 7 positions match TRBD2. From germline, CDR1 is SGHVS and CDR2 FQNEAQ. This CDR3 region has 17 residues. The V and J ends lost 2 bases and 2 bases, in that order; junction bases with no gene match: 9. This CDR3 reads CASSLRDSSGPYNEQFF. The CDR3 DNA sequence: TGTGCCAGCAGCTTAAGGGATTCTAGCGGACCCTACAATGAGCAGTTCTTC.

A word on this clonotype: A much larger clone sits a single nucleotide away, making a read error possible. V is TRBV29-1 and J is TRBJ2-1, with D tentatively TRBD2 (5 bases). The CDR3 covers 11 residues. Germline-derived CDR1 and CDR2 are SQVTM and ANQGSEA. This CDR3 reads CSSSSSNERFF. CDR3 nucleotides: TGCAGTAGTTCTAGCAGCAATGAGCGGTTCTTC.

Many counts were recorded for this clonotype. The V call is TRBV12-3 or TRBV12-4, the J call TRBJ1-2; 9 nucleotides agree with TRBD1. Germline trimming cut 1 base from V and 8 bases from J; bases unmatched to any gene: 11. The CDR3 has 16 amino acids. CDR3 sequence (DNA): TGTGCCAGCAGTTTAGTCGGGACAGGGTCTACTCTCGGCTACACCTTC. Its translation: CASSLVGTGSTLGYTF.

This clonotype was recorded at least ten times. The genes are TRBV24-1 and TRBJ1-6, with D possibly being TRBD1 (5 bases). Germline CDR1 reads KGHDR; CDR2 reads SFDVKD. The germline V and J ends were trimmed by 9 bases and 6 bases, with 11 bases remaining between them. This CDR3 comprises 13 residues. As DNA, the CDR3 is TGTGCCACCCCTGGAGGGACTAATTCACCCCTCCACTTT. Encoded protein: CATPGGTNSPLHF.

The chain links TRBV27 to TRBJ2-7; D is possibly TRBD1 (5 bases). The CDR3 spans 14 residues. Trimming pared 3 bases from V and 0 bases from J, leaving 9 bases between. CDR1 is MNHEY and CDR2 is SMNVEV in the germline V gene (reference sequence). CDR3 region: CASSFQGSSYEQYF. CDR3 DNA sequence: TGTGCCAGCAGTTTCCAGGGCAGCTCCTACGAGCAGTACTTC.

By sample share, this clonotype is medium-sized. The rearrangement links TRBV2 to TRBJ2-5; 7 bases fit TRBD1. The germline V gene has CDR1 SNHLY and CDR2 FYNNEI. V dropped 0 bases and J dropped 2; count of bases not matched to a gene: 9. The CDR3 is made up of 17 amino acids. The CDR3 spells CASSEAVRDSVQETQYF. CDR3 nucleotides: TGTGCCAGCAGTGAAGCGGTAAGGGACAGCGTACAAGAGACCCAGTACTTC.

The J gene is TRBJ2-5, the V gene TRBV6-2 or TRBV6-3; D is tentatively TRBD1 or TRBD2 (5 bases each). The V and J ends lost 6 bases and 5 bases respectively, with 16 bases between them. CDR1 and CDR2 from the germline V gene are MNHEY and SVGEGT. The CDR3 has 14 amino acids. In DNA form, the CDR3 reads TGTGCCAGCAGCCGAGGGACGGCATCTGAGACCCAGTACTTC. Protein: CASSRGTASETQYF.

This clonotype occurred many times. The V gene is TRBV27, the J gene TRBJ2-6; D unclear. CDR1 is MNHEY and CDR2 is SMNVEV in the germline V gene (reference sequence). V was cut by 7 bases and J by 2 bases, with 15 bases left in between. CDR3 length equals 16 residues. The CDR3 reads CASTWTANPGANVLTF. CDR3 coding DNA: TGTGCCAGCACGTGGACGGCTAACCCTGGGGCCAACGTCCTGACTTTC.

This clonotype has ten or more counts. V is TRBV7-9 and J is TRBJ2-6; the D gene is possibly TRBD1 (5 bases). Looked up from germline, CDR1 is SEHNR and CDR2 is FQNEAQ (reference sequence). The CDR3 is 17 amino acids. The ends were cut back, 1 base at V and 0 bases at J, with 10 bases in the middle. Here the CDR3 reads CASSLGGRASGANVLTF. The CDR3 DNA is TGTGCCAGCAGCTTAGGCGGCAGGGCCTCTGGGGCCAACGTCCTGACTTTC.

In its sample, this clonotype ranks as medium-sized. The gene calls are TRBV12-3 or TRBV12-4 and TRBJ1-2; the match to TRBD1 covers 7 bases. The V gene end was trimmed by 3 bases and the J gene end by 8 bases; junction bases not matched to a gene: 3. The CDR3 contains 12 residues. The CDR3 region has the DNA TGTGCCAGCAGTTTGAGGGGGCAAGGCTACACCTTC. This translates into CASSLRGQGYTF.

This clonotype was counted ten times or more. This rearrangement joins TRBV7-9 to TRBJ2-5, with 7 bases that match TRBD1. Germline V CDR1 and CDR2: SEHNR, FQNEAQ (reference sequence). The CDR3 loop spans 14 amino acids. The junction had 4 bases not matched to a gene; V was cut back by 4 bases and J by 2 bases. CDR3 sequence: CASSSSRGQETQYF. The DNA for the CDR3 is TGTGCCAGCAGCTCCTCCAGGGGGCAAGAGACCCAGTACTTC.

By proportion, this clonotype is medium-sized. In DNA, the CDR3 is TGCAGTGCTAGAGATCATCGCCAGGGGTGGTCTCGCTATAATTCACCCCTCCACTTT. Its protein is CSARDHRQGWSRYNSPLHF. V and J are TRBV20-1 and TRBJ1-6, with D possibly TRBD1 on 6 matching bases. CDR1 is DFQATT and CDR2 is SNEGSKA in the germline V gene (reference sequence). Trimming cost V 0 bases and J 3 bases, with 21 bases left between them. There are 19 residues in the CDR3.

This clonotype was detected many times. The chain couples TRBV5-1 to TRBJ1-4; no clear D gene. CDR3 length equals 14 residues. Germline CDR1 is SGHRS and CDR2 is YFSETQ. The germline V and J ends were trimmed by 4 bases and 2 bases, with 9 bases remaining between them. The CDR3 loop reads CASSQTNTNEKLFF. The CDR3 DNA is TGCGCCAGCAGCCAGACCAATACTAATGAAAAACTGTTTTTT.

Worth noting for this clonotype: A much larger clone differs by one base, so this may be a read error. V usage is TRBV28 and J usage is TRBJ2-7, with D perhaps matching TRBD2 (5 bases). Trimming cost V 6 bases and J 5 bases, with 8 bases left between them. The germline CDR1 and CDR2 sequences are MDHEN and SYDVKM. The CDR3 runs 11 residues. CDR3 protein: CASSRGNEQYF. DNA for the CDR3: TGTGCCAGCAGCCGAGGGAACGAGCAGTACTTC. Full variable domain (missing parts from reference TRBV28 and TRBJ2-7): DVKVTQSSRYLVKRTGEKVFLECVQDMDHENMFWYRQDPGLGLRLIYFSYDVKMKEKGDIPEGYSVSREKKERFSLILESASTNQTSMYLCASSRGNEQYFGPGTRLTVT.

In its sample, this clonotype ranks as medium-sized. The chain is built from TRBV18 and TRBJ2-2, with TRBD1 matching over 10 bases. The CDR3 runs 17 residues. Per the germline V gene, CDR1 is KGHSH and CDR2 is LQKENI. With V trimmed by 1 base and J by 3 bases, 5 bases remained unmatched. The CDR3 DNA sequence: TGTGCCAGCTCACCACGACAGGGGGCTTTCGACACCGGGGAGCTGTTTTTT. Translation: CASSPRQGAFDTGELFF. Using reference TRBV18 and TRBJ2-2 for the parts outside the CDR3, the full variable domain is NAGVMQNPRHLVRRRGQEARLRCSPMKGHSHVYWYRQLPEEGLKFMVYLQKENIIDESGMPKERFSAEFPKEGPSILRIQQVVRGDSAAYFCASSPRQGAFDTGELFFGEGSRLTVL.

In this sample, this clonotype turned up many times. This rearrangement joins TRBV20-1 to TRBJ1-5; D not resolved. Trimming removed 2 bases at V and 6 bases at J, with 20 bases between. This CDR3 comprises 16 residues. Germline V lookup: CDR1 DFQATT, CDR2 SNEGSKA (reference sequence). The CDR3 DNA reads TGCAGTGCTAGACCCTTCTTAGGTATTTCGGGTCAGCCCCAGCATTTT. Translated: CSARPFLGISGQPQHF.

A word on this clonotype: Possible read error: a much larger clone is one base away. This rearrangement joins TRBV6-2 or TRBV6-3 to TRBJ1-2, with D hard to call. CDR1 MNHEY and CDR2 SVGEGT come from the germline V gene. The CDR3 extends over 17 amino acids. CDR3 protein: CASSPRGEGRRNYGYNF. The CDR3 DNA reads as TGTGCCAGCAGTCCCCGGGGAGAAGGACGGAGGAACTATGGCTACAACTTC.

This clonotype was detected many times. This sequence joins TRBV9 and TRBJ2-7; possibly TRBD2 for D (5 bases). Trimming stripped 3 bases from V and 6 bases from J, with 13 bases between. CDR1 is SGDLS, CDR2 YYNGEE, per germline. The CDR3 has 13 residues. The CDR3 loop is CASSERAGTEQYF. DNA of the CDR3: TGTGCCAGCAGCGAGAGGGCCGGCACCGAGCAGTACTTC.

The chain's CDR3 is CSAKKADTQYF. CDR3 nucleotides: TGCAGTGCTAAGAAGGCAGATACGCAGTATTTT. The V gene is TRBV20-1, the J gene TRBJ2-3; D unclear. The V end was cut by 4 bases, the J end by 4 bases, with 6 bases between. The CDR3 extends over 11 amino acids. Germline CDR1 is DFQATT and CDR2 is SNEGSKA (reference sequence).

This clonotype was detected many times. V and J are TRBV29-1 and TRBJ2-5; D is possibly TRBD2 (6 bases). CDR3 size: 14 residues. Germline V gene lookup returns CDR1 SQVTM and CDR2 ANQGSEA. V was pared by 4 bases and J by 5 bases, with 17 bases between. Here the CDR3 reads CSVVGGMGLETQYF. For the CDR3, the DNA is TGCAGCGTTGTGGGCGGGATGGGGCTGGAGACCCAGTACTTC.

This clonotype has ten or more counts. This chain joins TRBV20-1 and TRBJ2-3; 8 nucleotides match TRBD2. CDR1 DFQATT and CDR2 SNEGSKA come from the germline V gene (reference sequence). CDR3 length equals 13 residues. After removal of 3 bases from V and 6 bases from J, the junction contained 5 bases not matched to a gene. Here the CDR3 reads CSARPTSADTQYF. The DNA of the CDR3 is TGCAGTGCTAGGCCGACTAGCGCTGATACGCAGTATTTT.

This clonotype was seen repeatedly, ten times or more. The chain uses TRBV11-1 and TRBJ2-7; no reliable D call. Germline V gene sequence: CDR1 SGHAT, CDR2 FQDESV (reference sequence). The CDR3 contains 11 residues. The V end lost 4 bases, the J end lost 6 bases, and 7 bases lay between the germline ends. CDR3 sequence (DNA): TGTGCCAGCAGCTCTGCCTCCGAGCAGTACTTC. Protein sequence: CASSSASEQYF.

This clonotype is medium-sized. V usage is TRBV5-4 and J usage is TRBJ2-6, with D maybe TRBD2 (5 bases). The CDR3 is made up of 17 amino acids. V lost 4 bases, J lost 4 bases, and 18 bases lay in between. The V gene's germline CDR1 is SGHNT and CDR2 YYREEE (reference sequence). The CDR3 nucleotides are TGTGCCAGCAGCCCAGAGCCCAGGACTGGCGGGGCCAACGTCCTGACTTTC. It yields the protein CASSPEPRTGGANVLTF.

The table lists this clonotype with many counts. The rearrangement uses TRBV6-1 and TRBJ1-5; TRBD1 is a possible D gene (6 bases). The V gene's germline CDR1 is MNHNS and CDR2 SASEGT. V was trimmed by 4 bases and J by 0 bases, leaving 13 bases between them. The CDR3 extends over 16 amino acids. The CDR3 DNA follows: TGTGCCAGCAGTGGGTTACAGGGTTATAGCAATCAGCCCCAGCATTTT. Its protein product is CASSGLQGYSNQPQHF.

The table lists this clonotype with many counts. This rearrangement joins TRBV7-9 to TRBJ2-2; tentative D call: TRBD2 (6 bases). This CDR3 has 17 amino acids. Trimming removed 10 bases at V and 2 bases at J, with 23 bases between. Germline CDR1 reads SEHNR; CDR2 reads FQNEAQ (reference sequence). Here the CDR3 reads CATPTLRPSVNTGELFF. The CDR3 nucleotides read TGTGCCACTCCTACCCTGAGGCCTAGCGTTAACACCGGGGAGCTGTTTTTT.